The source of this T cell receptor beta chain is a study of T cells in women clearing cervical HPV infection. Overall study: Women with histologically confirmed HPV16-related CIN3 or worse, 2 with invasive cancer, served as cases. With HLA typing for only a few women, HLA confounding remains possible.

Profiling relied on immunoSEQ multiplex PCR, and the TCRdb table lists in-frame clones only, not all of them. Its table lists 11,000 or so clones. Sequences were obtained from blood buffy coat. The receptor comes from a woman between 18 and 70 years old with a cervical HPV16 infection that either progressed to CIN3+ or cleared (not recorded which).

The CDR3 bases that were read are TGTGCCATCAGTGAGGGGCGGGGCCTCAGGGATACG. This gives the protein CAISEGRGLRDT. The complete CDR3 reads CAISEGRGLRDTQYF. This sequence joins TRBV10-3 and TRBJ2-3; D possibly corresponds to TRBD2 (6 bases). The read gets to within 3 residues of the CDR3 end, and the germline J gene fills in the rest. This CDR3 comprises 15 residues. Germline CDR1 reads ENHRY; CDR2 reads SYGVKD. Trimming shortened V by 2 bases and J by 6 bases, and 15 bases separated the two germline ends.